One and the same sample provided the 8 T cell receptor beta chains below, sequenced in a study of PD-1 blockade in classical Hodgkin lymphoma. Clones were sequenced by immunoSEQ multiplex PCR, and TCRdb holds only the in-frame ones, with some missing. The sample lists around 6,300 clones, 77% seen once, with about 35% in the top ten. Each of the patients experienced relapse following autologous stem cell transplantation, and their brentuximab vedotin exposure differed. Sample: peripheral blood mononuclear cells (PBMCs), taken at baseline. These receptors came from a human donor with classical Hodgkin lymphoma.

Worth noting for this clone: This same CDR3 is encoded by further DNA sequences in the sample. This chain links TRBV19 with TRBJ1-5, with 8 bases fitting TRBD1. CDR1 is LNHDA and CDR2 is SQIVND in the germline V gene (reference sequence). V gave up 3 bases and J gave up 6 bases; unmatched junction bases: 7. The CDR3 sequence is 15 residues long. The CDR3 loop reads CASSIRQGAFQPQHF. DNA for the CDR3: TGTGCCAGTAGTATTCGGCAGGGGGCATTTCAGCCCCAGCATTTT.

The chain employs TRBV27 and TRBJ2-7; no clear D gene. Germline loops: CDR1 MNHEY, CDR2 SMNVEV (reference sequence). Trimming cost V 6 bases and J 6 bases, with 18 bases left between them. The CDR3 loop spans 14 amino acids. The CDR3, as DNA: TGTGCCAGCAGACCGGACGCGGCCAACTGCGAGCAGTACTTC. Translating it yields CASRPDAANCEQYF.

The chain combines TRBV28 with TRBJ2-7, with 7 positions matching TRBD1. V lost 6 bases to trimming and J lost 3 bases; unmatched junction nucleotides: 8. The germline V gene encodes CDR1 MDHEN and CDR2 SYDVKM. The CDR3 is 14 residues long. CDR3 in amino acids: CASRPRNRGYEQYF. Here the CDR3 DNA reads TGTGCCAGCAGACCCCGTAACAGGGGCTACGAGCAGTACTTC.

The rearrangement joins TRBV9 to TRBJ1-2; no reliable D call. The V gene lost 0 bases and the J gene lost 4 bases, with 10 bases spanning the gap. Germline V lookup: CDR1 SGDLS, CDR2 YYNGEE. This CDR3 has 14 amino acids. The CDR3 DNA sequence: TGTGCCAGCAGCGTAGATCCCCGCGTCTATGGCTACACCTTC. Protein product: CASSVDPRVYGYTF.

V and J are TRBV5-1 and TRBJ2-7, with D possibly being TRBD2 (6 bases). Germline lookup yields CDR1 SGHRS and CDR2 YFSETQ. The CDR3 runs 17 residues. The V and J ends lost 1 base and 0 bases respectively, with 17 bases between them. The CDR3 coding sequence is TGCGCCAGCAGCTTGTACCCCATCGGGGGAAGCTCCTACGAGCAGTACTTC. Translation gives CASSLYPIGGSSYEQYF.

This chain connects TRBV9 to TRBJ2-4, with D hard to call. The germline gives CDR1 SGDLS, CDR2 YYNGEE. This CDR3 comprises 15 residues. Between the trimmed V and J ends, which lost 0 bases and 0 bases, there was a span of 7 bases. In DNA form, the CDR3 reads TGTGCCAGCAGCGTAGGGAAGAAAGCCAAAAACATTCAGTACTTC. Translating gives CASSVGKKAKNIQYF.

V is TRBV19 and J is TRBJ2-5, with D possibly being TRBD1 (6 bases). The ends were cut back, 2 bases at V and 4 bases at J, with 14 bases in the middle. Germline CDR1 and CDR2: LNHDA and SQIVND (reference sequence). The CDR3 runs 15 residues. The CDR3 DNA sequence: TGTGCCAGTAGTATACTACGAGGGGGTACAGAGACCCAGTACTTC. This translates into CASSILRGGTETQYF.

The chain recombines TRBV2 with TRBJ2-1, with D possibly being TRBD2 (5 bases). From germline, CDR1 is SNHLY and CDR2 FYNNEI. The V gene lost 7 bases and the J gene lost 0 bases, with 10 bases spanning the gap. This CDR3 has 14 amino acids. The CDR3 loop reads CASNAGSSYNEQFF. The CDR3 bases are TGTGCCAGCAACGCGGGCTCCTCCTACAATGAGCAGTTCTTC.